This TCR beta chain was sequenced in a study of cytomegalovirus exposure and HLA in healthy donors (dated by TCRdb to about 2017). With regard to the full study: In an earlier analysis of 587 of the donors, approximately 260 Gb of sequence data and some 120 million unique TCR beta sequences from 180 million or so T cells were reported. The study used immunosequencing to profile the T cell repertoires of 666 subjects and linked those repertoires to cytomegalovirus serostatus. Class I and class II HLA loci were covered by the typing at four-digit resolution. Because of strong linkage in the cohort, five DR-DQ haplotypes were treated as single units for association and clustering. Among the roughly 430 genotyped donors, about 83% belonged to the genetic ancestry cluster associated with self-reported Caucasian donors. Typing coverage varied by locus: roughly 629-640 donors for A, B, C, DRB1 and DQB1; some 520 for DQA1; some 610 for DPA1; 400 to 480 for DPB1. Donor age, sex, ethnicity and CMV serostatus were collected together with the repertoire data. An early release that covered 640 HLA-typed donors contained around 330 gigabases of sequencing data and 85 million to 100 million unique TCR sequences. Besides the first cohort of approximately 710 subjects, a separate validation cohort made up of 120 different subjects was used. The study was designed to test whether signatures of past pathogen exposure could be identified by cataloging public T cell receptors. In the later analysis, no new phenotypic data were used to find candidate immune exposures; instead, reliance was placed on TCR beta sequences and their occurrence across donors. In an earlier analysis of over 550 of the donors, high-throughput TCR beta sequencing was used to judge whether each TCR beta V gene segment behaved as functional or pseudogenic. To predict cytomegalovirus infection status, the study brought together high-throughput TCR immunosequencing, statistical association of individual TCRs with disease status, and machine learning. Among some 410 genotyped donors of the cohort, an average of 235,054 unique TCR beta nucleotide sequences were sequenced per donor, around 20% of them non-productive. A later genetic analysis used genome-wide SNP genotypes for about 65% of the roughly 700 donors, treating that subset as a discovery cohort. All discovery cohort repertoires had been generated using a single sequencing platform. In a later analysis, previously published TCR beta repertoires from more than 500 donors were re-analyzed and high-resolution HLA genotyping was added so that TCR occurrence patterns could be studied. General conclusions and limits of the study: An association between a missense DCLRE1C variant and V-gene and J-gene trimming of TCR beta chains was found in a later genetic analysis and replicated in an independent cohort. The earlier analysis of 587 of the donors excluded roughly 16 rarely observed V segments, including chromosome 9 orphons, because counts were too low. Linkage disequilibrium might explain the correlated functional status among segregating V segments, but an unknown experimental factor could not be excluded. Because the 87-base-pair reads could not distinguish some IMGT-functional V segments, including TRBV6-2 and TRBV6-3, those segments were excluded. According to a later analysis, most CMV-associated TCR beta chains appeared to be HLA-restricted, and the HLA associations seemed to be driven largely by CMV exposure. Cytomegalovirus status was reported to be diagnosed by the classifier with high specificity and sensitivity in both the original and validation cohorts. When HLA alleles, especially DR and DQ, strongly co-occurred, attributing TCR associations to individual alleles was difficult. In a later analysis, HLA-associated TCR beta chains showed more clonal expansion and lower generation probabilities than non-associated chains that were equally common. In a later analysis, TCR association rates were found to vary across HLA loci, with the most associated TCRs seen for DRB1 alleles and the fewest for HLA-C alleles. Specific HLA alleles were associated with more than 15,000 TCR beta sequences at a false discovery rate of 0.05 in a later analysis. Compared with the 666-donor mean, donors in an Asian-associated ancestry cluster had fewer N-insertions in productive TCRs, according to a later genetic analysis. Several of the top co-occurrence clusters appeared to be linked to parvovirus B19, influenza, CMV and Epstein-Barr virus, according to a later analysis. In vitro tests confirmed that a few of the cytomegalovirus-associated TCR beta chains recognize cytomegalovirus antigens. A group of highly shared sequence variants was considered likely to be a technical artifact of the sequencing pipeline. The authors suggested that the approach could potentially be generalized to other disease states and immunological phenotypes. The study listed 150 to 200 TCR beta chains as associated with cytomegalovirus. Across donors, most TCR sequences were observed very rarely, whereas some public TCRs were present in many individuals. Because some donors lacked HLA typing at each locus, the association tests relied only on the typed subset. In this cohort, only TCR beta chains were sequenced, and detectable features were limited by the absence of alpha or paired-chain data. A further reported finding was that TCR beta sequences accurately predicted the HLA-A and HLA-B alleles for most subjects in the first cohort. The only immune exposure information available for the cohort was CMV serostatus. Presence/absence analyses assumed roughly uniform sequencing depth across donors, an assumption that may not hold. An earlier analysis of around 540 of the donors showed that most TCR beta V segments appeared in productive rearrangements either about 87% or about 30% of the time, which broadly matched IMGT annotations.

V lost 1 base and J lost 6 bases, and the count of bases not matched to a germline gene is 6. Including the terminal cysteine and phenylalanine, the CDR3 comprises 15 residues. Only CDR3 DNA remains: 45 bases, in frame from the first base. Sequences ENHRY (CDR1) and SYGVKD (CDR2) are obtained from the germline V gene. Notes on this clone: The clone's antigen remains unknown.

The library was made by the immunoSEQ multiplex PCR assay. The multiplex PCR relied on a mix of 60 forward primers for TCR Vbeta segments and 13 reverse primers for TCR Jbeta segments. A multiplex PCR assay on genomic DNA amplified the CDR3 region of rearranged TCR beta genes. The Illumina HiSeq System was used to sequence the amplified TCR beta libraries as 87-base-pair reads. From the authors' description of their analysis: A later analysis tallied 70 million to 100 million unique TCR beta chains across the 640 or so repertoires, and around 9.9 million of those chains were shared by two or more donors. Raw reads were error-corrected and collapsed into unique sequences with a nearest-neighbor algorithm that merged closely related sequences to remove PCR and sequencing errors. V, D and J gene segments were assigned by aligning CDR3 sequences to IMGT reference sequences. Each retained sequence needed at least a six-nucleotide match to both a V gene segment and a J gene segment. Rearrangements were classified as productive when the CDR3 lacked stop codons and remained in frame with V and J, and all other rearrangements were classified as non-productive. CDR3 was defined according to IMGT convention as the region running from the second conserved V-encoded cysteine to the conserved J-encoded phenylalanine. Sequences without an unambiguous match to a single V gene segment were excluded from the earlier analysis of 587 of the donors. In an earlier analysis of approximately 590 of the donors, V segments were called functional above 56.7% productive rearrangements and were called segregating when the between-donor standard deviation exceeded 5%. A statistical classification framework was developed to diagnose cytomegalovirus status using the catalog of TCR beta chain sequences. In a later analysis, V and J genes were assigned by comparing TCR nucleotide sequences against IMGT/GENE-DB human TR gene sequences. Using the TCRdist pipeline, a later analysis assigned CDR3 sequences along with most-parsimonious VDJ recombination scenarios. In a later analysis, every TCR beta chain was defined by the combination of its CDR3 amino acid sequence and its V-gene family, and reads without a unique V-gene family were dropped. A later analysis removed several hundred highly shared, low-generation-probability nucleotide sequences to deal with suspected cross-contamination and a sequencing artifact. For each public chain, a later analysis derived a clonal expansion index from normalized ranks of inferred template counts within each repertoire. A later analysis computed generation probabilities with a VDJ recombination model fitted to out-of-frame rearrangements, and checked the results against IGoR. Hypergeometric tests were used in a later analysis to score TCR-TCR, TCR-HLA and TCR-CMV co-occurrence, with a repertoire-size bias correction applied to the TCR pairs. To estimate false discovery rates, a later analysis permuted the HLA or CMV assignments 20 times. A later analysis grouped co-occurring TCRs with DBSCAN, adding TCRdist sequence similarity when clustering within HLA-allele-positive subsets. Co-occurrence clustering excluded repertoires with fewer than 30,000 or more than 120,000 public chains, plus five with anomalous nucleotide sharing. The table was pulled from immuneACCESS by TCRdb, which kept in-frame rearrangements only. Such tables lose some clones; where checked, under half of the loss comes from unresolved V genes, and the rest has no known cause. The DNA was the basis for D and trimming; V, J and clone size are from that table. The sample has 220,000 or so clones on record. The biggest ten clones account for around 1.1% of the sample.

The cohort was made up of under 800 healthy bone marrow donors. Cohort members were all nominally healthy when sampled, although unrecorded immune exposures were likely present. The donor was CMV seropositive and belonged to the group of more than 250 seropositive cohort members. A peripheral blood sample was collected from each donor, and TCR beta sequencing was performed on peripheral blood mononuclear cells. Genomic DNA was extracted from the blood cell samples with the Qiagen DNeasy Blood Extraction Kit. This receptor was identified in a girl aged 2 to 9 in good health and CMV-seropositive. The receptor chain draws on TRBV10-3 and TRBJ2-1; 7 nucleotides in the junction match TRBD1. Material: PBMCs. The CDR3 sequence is CAISEYGGQLNEQFF. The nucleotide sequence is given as TGTGCCATCAGTGAGTATGGGGGACAGCTCAATGAGCAGTTCTTC.